This is a list of T cell receptor beta chains from one sample in a study of blood T cell repertoires in COVID-19. The data were produced by immunoSEQ multiplex PCR, yet TCRdb's version contains in-frame clones alone and is incomplete. The sample holds 350,000 to 450,000 clones, 70% to 90% seen once. Material for sequencing was PBMCs or T cells enriched from blood (not recorded which). These receptors were taken from a woman between 18 and 30 years old who had been exposed to COVID-19. Both conserved end residues are part of each CDR3. D genes are given only for firm matches. A row's size may be missing; if present it is once, few, many or a size class.

d_gene: TRBD2; abundance: .; v_gene: TRBV4-1; j_gene: TRBJ2-5; CDR3aa: CASSPLGLAGETQYF; CDR3nt: TGCGCCAGCAGCCCCTTGGGACTAGCAGGAGAGACCCAGTACTTC
d_gene: .; abundance: .; v_gene: TRBV5-1; j_gene: TRBJ2-1; CDR3aa: CASSLDSYEQFF; CDR3nt: TGCGCCAGCAGCTTGGATAGCTATGAGCAGTTCTTC
d_gene: TRBD2; abundance: .; v_gene: TRBV5-5; j_gene: TRBJ2-3; CDR3aa: CASSLVAGLAGGTDTQYF; CDR3nt: TGTGCCAGCAGCTTGGTGGCGGGACTAGCGGGGGGCACAGATACGCAGTATTTT
d_gene: TRBD1; abundance: .; v_gene: TRBV5-1; j_gene: TRBJ1-3; CDR3aa: CASSPGTASSGNTIYF; CDR3nt: TGCGCCAGCAGCCCAGGGACAGCCTCCTCTGGAAACACCATATATTTT
d_gene: .; abundance: .; v_gene: TRBV2; j_gene: TRBJ2-5; CDR3aa: CASGEERGRKETQYF; CDR3nt: TGTGCCAGCGGAGAGGAAAGGGGGAGAAAAGAGACCCAGTACTTC
d_gene: TRBD1; abundance: .; v_gene: TRBV6-1; j_gene: TRBJ1-2; CDR3aa: CASSGEDRGAFGYGYTF; CDR3nt: TGTGCCAGCAGTGGAGAAGACAGGGGTGCTTTTGGCTATGGCTACACCTTC
d_gene: .; abundance: .; v_gene: TRBV5-1; j_gene: TRBJ2-7; CDR3aa: CASSLGWETYEQYF; CDR3nt: TGCGCCAGCAGCTTGGGTTGGGAGACCTACGAGCAGTACTTC
d_gene: TRBD2; abundance: .; v_gene: TRBV5-1; j_gene: TRBJ2-2; CDR3aa: CASSPTSGRSGTGELFF; CDR3nt: TGCGCCAGCAGTCCGACTAGCGGGAGATCAGGTACCGGGGAGCTGTTTTTT
d_gene: TRBD1; abundance: .; v_gene: TRBV5-8; j_gene: TRBJ1-1; CDR3aa: CASSFNRDRRITEAFF; CDR3nt: TGTGCCAGCAGCTTTAATAGGGACAGACGAATCACTGAAGCTTTCTTT
d_gene: .; abundance: .; v_gene: TRBV18; j_gene: TRBJ1-3; CDR3aa: CASSPTGIYGNTIYF; CDR3nt: TGTGCCAGCTCACCAACAGGGATCTACGGAAACACCATATATTTT
d_gene: TRBD1; abundance: once; v_gene: TRBV3-1/TRBV3-2; j_gene: TRBJ2-7; CDR3aa: CASSQEVTGGAEQYF; CDR3nt: TGTGCCAGCAGCCAAGAGGTGACAGGGGGGGCCGAGCAGTACTTC
d_gene: TRBD2; abundance: .; v_gene: TRBV7-2; j_gene: TRBJ2-1; CDR3aa: CASSFGLAGVEQFF; CDR3nt: TGTGCCAGCAGCTTCGGACTAGCGGGGGTTGAGCAGTTCTTC
d_gene: .; abundance: .; v_gene: TRBV5-1; j_gene: TRBJ2-7; CDR3aa: CASSGRESSYDEQYF; CDR3nt: TGCGCCAGCAGCGGTCGGGAGTCTTCCTACGACGAGCAGTACTTC
d_gene: .; abundance: .; v_gene: TRBV3-1/TRBV3-2; j_gene: TRBJ2-6; CDR3aa: CASSQVRGFLTNLTF; CDR3nt: TGTGCCAGCAGCCAAGTAAGGGGCTTCCTAACCAACCTGACTTTC
d_gene: TRBD2; abundance: .; v_gene: TRBV28; j_gene: TRBJ2-1; CDR3aa: CASSERGRDNEQFF; CDR3nt: TGTGCCAGCAGTGAGCGGGGGAGAGACAATGAGCAGTTCTTC
d_gene: TRBD2; abundance: .; v_gene: TRBV29-1; j_gene: TRBJ2-1; CDR3aa: CSVVDGRADEQFF; CDR3nt: TGCAGCGTTGTTGACGGGAGGGCCGATGAGCAGTTCTTC
d_gene: .; abundance: .; v_gene: TRBV11-2; j_gene: TRBJ2-2; CDR3aa: CASKKGLAHTGELFF; CDR3nt: TGTGCCAGCAAGAAGGGCCTAGCGCACACCGGGGAGCTGTTTTTT
d_gene: .; abundance: few; v_gene: TRBV28; j_gene: TRBJ2-7; CDR3aa: CASSLGSEQYF; CDR3nt: TGTGCCAGCAGTTTAGGGAGCGAGCAGTACTTC
d_gene: .; abundance: .; v_gene: TRBV28; j_gene: TRBJ2-5; CDR3aa: CASSPPDSQETQYF; CDR3nt: TGTGCCAGCAGTCCACCGGACAGCCAAGAGACCCAGTACTTC
d_gene: TRBD2; abundance: .; v_gene: TRBV18; j_gene: TRBJ2-3; CDR3aa: CASSLAPGTSGSPGTDTQYF; CDR3nt: TGTGCCAGCTCACTTGCTCCCGGGACTAGCGGTTCACCAGGCACAGATACGCAGTATTTT
d_gene: TRBD1; abundance: .; v_gene: TRBV25-1; j_gene: TRBJ2-7; CDR3aa: CASSVGQGTYEQYF; CDR3nt: TGTGCCAGCAGTGTGGGACAGGGTACCTACGAGCAGTACTTC
d_gene: TRBD1; abundance: once; v_gene: TRBV28; j_gene: TRBJ2-1; CDR3aa: CASSTIRGPADEQFF; CDR3nt: TGTGCCAGCAGCACTATTAGGGGGCCTGCCGATGAGCAGTTCTTC
d_gene: TRBD1; abundance: .; v_gene: TRBV5-5; j_gene: TRBJ2-1; CDR3aa: CASSLGQGINEQFF; CDR3nt: TGTGCCAGCAGCTTGGGACAGGGGATTAATGAGCAGTTCTTC
d_gene: .; abundance: .; v_gene: TRBV3-1/TRBV3-2; j_gene: TRBJ1-2; CDR3aa: CASSQGSGGYGYTF; CDR3nt: TGTGCCAGCAGTCAAGGTTCGGGGGGCTATGGCTACACCTTC
d_gene: TRBD1; abundance: .; v_gene: TRBV5-4; j_gene: TRBJ1-1; CDR3aa: CASSLGGQGNTEAFF; CDR3nt: TGTGCCAGCAGCTTAGGCGGACAGGGGAACACTGAAGCTTTCTTT
d_gene: TRBD1; abundance: .; v_gene: TRBV28; j_gene: TRBJ1-2; CDR3aa: CASGTGGIYGYTF; CDR3nt: TGTGCCAGCGGGACAGGGGGGATCTATGGCTACACCTTC
d_gene: .; abundance: .; v_gene: TRBV2; j_gene: TRBJ1-2; CDR3aa: CASSEIQGPNYGYTF; CDR3nt: TGTGCCAGCAGTGAAATACAGGGACCCAACTATGGCTACACCTTC
d_gene: TRBD2; abundance: once; v_gene: TRBV7-2; j_gene: TRBJ2-7; CDR3aa: CASSLASSGAYSSYEQYF; CDR3nt: TGTGCCAGCAGCTTAGCTTCTAGCGGGGCATACAGCTCCTACGAGCAGTACTTC
d_gene: .; abundance: .; v_gene: TRBV27; j_gene: TRBJ1-4; CDR3aa: CASSFTGYEKLFF; CDR3nt: TGTGCCAGCAGTTTTACAGGTTATGAAAAACTGTTTTTT
d_gene: .; abundance: .; v_gene: TRBV11-2; j_gene: TRBJ1-2; CDR3aa: CASSLTELYGYTF; CDR3nt: TGTGCCAGCAGCTTGACTGAACTCTATGGCTACACCTTC
d_gene: TRBD2; abundance: .; v_gene: TRBV29-1; j_gene: TRBJ2-7; CDR3aa: CSVEIAGPYEQYF; CDR3nt: TGCAGCGTTGAAATAGCGGGACCCTACGAGCAGTACTTC
d_gene: TRBD1; abundance: .; v_gene: TRBV5-1; j_gene: TRBJ1-1; CDR3aa: CASGEQGLNTEAFF; CDR3nt: TGCGCCAGCGGCGAACAGGGGCTTAACACTGAAGCTTTCTTT
d_gene: .; abundance: .; v_gene: TRBV2; j_gene: TRBJ2-1; CDR3aa: CASIVDSYNEQFF; CDR3nt: TGTGCCAGCATTGTGGACAGCTACAATGAGCAGTTCTTC
d_gene: .; abundance: .; v_gene: TRBV4-1; j_gene: TRBJ1-2; CDR3aa: CASSQAFGVSYGYTF; CDR3nt: TGCGCCAGCAGCCAAGCTTTCGGGGTTAGCTATGGCTACACCTTC
d_gene: TRBD2; abundance: .; v_gene: TRBV2; j_gene: TRBJ2-7; CDR3aa: CASKEAIAGVYEQYF; CDR3nt: TGTGCCAGCAAGGAGGCGATAGCGGGAGTTTACGAGCAGTACTTC
d_gene: .; abundance: .; v_gene: TRBV4-1; j_gene: TRBJ1-3; CDR3aa: CASSQEEVSGNTIYF; CDR3nt: TGCGCCAGCAGCCAAGAGGAGGTCTCTGGAAACACCATATATTTT
d_gene: TRBD2; abundance: .; v_gene: TRBV28; j_gene: TRBJ2-3; CDR3aa: CASSDGGAGGPDTQYF; CDR3nt: TGTGCCAGCAGTGATGGTGGGGCGGGGGGGCCTGATACGCAGTATTTT
d_gene: TRBD1; abundance: .; v_gene: TRBV19; j_gene: TRBJ2-1; CDR3aa: CASSIAGQALNEQFF; CDR3nt: TGTGCCAGTAGTATAGCAGGACAGGCGCTGAATGAGCAGTTCTTC
d_gene: .; abundance: .; v_gene: TRBV7-2; j_gene: TRBJ2-3; CDR3aa: CASSSQGPPDTQYF; CDR3nt: TGTGCCAGCAGCTCACAGGGTCCCCCAGATACGCAGTATTTT
d_gene: .; abundance: .; v_gene: TRBV28; j_gene: TRBJ1-1; CDR3aa: CASSLFTRNTEAFF; CDR3nt: TGTGCCAGCAGTTTATTTACGCGGAACACTGAAGCTTTCTTT
d_gene: .; abundance: .; v_gene: TRBV12-3/TRBV12-4; j_gene: TRBJ2-3; CDR3aa: CASSLLGARRVDF; CDR3nt: TGTGCCAGCAGTTTACTGGGGGCGAGAAGGGTGGATTTT
d_gene: .; abundance: .; v_gene: TRBV7-2; j_gene: TRBJ2-1; CDR3aa: CASTLTSPGEQFF; CDR3nt: TGTGCCAGCACCCTCACTAGCCCAGGTGAGCAGTTCTTC